One sample yielded the 18 T cell receptor beta chains listed below, sequenced in a study of circulating and synovial CD4+ cells in juvenile arthritis. The repertoire was sequenced with immunoSEQ multiplex PCR; TCRdb's copy has only in-frame clones and lacks some. Of some 14,000 clones listed, approximately 88% were seen once; the top ten hold approximately 3.3%. Sequenced input: CD4+ T cells from synovial fluid. All receptors derive from a human patient with juvenile idiopathic arthritis. Some clones in this sample may be carry-over from other donors' samples.

The chain uses TRBV5-4 and TRBJ1-2; possible D gene TRBD1, 6 bases. Between the trimmed V and J ends, which lost 0 bases and 1 base, there was a span of 10 bases. Germline lookup yields CDR1 SGHNT and CDR2 YYREEE (reference sequence). This CDR3 spans 15 amino acids. The DNA for the CDR3 is TGTGCCAGCAGCTTGGGGACAGAACTTAACTATGGCTACACCTTC. It codes for CASSLGTELNYGYTF.

The chain couples TRBV5-6 to TRBJ2-3, with 11 bases aligning to TRBD2. The CDR3 runs 15 residues. J was trimmed by 6 bases and V by 5 bases; bases with no gene match: 8. Germline assignment: CDR1 SGHDT and CDR2 YYEEEE. The CDR3 sequence is CASRRTSGSWDTQYF. CDR3 sequence (DNA): TGTGCCAGCAGAAGGACTAGCGGGTCGTGGGATACGCAGTATTTT. The full variable domain, completed using reference TRBV5-6 and TRBJ2-3, is DAGVTQSPTHLIKTRGQQVTLRCSPKSGHDTVSWYQQALGQGPQFIFQYYEEEERQRGNFPDRFSGHQFPNYSSELNVNALLLGDSALYLCASRRTSGSWDTQYFGPGTRLTVL.

The rearrangement links TRBV7-6 to TRBJ2-7, with TRBD1 matching over 10 bases. The length of the CDR3 is 15 residues. V gave up 1 base and J gave up 2 bases; unmatched junction bases: 2. The germline CDR1 and CDR2 sequences are SGHVS and FNYEAQ. The CDR3 DNA follows: TGTGCCAGCAGCTTAGAGGGACAGGGGCCCTACGAGCAGTACTTC. It encodes CASSLEGQGPYEQYF.

The V gene is TRBV4-1, the J gene TRBJ1-1; D may be TRBD1 (6 bases). Between the trimmed V and J ends, which lost 4 bases and 2 bases, there was a span of 17 bases. CDR1 is MGHRA and CDR2 is YSYEKL in the germline V gene. The CDR3 consists of 16 residues. The CDR3 DNA is TGCGCCAGCAGCCCGGCATCCGGGGGGCTTAACACTGAAGCTTTCTTT. Protein sequence: CASSPASGGLNTEAFF.

This CDR3 reads CSAPTRIEQFF. DNA of the CDR3: TGCAGTGCACCCACTAGAATTGAGCAGTTCTTC. The gene calls are TRBV20-1 and TRBJ2-1; D is perhaps TRBD2 (5 bases). Per germline, CDR1 DFQATT and CDR2 SNEGSKA (reference sequence). V gave up 6 bases and J gave up 9 bases, with 12 bases separating them. The CDR3 runs 11 residues.

The chain has TRBV7-8 and TRBJ2-7; D gene ambiguous. CDR1 and CDR2 (germline): SGHVS, FQNEAQ. This CDR3 has 14 amino acids. The V end was cut by 1 base, the J end by 0 bases, with 7 bases between. DNA for the CDR3: TGTGCCAGCAGCTTAGGGGTAGCCTCCTACGAGCAGTACTTC. This encodes CASSLGVASYEQYF.

The chain links TRBV4-2 to TRBJ2-2, with TRBD2 matching over 10 bases. The trim removed 3 bases at V and 4 bases at J, leaving 8 bases unmatched. Germline-derived CDR1 and CDR2 are LGHNA and YNFKEQ. The length of the CDR3 is 17 residues. This CDR3 is CASSHLMRTSGTGELFF. CDR3 sequence (DNA): TGTGCCAGCAGCCACCTTATGAGGACTAGCGGCACCGGGGAGCTGTTTTTT.

V is TRBV7-9 and J is TRBJ2-7, with a weak D call TRBD1 (6 bases). V was pared by 1 base and J by 2 bases, with 12 bases between. The CDR3 loop spans 15 amino acids. Germline loops: CDR1 SEHNR, CDR2 FQNEAQ (reference sequence). This CDR3 reads CASSLGQDGAYEQYF. The CDR3 DNA reads as TGTGCCAGCAGCTTAGGACAGGATGGAGCCTACGAGCAGTACTTC. The complete variable domain, with remaining parts taken from reference TRBV7-9 and TRBJ2-7, reads DTGVSQNPRHKITKRGQNVTFRCDPISEHNRLYWYRQTLGQGPEFLTYFQNEAQLEKSRLLSDRFSAERPKGSFSTLEIQRTEQGDSAMYLCASSLGQDGAYEQYFGPGTRLTVT.

This chain joins TRBV2 and TRBJ2-1, with TRBD1 as a possible D gene (6 bases). The ends were cut back, 2 bases at V and 0 bases at J, with 11 bases in the middle. The CDR3 sequence is 16 residues long. Germline V gene sequence: CDR1 SNHLY, CDR2 FYNNEI. The chain's CDR3 is CASSELRGLSYNEQFF. The CDR3 DNA reads TGTGCCAGCAGTGAACTCAGGGGCCTCTCCTACAATGAGCAGTTCTTC.

CDR3 residues: CASSLEEEMNTEAFF. CDR3 in DNA: TGCGCCAGCAGCTTGGAGGAGGAGATGAACACTGAAGCTTTCTTT. The rearrangement joins TRBV5-1 to TRBJ1-1; D unclear. The CDR3 consists of 15 residues. Germline-derived CDR1 and CDR2 are SGHRS and YFSETQ. Trimming pared 0 bases from V and 0 bases from J, leaving 9 bases between.

The sample holds one count of this clone. The chain is built from TRBV15 and TRBJ2-1, with 9 bases matching TRBD1. This CDR3 is 14 amino acids long. Trimming removed 2 bases from V and 9 bases from J; junction bases left unmatched: 5. Germline assignment: CDR1 LNHNV and CDR2 YYDKDF (reference sequence). In nucleotides, the CDR3 is TGTGCCACCAGCAGACCCGACAGGGGGAGTGAGCAGTTCTTC. It specifies CATSRPDRGSEQFF.

The sample holds a few counts of this clone. Here the CDR3 reads CASSFEAGWFDEQYF. Here the CDR3 DNA reads TGTGCCAGCAGCTTTGAAGCAGGGTGGTTTGACGAGCAGTACTTC. The chain has TRBV7-2 and TRBJ2-7, with D tentatively TRBD1 (5 bases). Trimming shortened V by 3 bases and J by 5 bases, and 17 bases separated the two germline ends. The CDR3 totals 15 residues. CDR1 and CDR2 (germline): SGHTA, FQGNSA.

This chain connects TRBV6-5 to TRBJ2-3; the D gene is possibly TRBD2 (5 bases). Germline CDR1 and CDR2: MNHEY and SVGAGI. V was trimmed by 5 bases and J by 6 bases, leaving 12 bases between them. The CDR3 is 13 amino acids. CDR3 sequence: CASSLLARDTQYF. The CDR3 DNA reads as TGTGCCAGCAGTCTCTTAGCGAGGGATACGCAGTATTTT.

This chain connects TRBV30 to TRBJ1-3; no definite D call. Germline CDR1 reads GTSNPN; CDR2 reads SVGIG (reference sequence). The V gene lost 4 bases and the J gene lost 4 bases, with 8 bases spanning the gap. The CDR3 consists of 12 residues. DNA for the CDR3: TGTGCCTGGACCCTGTCCGGAAACACCATATATTTT. Translating it yields CAWTLSGNTIYF.

The chain carries TRBV9 and TRBJ2-3; D is unclear. Trimming took off 0 bases at V and 4 bases at J, with 6 bases between the two ends. CDR1 and CDR2 (germline): SGDLS, YYNGEE. The CDR3 contains 13 residues. CDR3 loop: CASSVDPSDTQYF. The CDR3 coding sequence is TGTGCCAGCAGCGTAGATCCGTCAGATACGCAGTATTTT.

Only one count was recorded for this clone. The gene calls are TRBV29-1 and TRBJ2-5; D may be TRBD2 (7 bases). V lost 6 bases to trimming and J lost 5 bases, with 16 bases between them. This CDR3 is 13 amino acids long. Germline CDR1 SQVTM, CDR2 ANQGSEA. The CDR3 DNA is TGCAGCGTCGAGGGGGGGCTGAGGGAGACCCAGTACTTC. This codes for CSVEGGLRETQYF.

This clone was recorded once. The chain is built from TRBV6-1 and TRBJ2-7; 9 nucleotides agree with TRBD1. The ends lost 5 bases at V and 6 bases at J; junction bases unmatched: 2. This CDR3 spans 12 amino acids. Germline-derived CDR1 and CDR2 are MNHNS and SASEGT. CDR3 region: CASSWDRVEQYF. The CDR3 DNA is TGTGCCAGCAGTTGGGACAGGGTCGAGCAGTACTTC.

V usage is TRBV11-3 and J usage is TRBJ1-2; a possible D gene is TRBD1 (5 bases). CDR1 and CDR2 (germline): SGHNT, YENEEA. The CDR3 length is 13 residues. Trimming left V 1 base short and J 4 bases short, with 7 bases between. The CDR3 coding sequence is TGTGCCAGCAGCTTAGGACAGACCTATGGCTACACCTTC. Protein: CASSLGQTYGYTF.